The TCR beta chain under discussion was sequenced for a study of molecular identifiers for immune sequencing clone quantification. Study observations and caveats: Clones that had above 20 RNA copies took up over 97% of effector molecules but under 1% in naive cells.

TCRdb re-called the PCR reads with MiXCR, one entry per CDR3 protein. This table holds around 480,000 distinct CDR3 sequences, around 23% found once. Germline V gene sequence: CDR1 MNHEY, CDR2 SVGEGT. The CDR3 sequence is 13 residues long. The ends were cut back, 2 bases at V and 6 bases at J, with 10 bases in the middle. This clonotype was seen only a few times. The antigen is not known. The clonotype was recovered from a human donor in good health. Some libraries in this study had Jurkat cell RNA spiked in. Sequences were obtained from naive CD8+ T cells from blood, with Jurkat cell RNA spiked in. Regarding subset: FACS-sorted CD8+CD4-CCR7+CD45RA+ naive T cells. The V gene is TRBV6-2 or TRBV6-3, the J gene TRBJ1-1; D possibly corresponds to TRBD1 (5 bases). The CDR3 bases are TGTGCCAGCAGTTACGAGGGGTTTGCTGAAGCTTTCTTT. This sequence encodes CASSYEGFAEAFF.